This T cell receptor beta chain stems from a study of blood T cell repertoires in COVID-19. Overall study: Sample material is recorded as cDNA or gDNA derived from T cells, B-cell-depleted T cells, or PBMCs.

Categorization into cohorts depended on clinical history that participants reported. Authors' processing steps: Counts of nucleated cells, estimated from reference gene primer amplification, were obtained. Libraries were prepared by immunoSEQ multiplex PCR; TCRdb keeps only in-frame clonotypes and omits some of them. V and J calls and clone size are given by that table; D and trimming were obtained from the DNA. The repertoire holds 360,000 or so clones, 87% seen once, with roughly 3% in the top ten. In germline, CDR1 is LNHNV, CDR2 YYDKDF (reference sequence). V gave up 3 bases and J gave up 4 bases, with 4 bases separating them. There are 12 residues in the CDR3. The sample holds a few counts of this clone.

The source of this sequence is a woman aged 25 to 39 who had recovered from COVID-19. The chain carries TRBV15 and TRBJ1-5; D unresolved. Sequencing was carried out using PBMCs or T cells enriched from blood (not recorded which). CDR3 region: CATSSRNQPQHF. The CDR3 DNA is TGTGCCACCAGCAGTAGAAATCAGCCCCAGCATTTT.